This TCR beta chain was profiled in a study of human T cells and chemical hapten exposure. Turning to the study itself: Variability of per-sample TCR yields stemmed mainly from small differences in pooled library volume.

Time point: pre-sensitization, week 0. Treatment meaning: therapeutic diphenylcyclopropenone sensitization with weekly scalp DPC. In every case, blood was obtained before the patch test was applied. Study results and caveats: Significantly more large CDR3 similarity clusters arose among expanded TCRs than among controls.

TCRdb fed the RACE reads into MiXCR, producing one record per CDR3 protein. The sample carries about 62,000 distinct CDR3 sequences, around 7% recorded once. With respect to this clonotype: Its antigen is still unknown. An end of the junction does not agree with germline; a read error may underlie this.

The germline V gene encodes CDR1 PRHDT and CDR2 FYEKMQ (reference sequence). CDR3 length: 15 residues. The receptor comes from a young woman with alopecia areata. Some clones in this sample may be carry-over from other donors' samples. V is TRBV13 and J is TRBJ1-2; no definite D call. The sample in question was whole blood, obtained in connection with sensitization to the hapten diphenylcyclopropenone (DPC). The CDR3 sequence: CASSPPGRKGYGDTF. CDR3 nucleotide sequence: TGTGCCAGCAGCCCGCCGGGGAGGAAGGGCTATGGCGACACCTTC.